The entry below gives a single T cell receptor (beta chain) sequence along with its context. The target of this receptor is not known. Base quality data are lacking; no much larger clone is found one base away. The CDR3 starts with the cysteine, ends with the phenylalanine, and has 13 residues. Here the CDR3 DNA is all that survives: 39 bases in frame from base 1. A cohort of roughly 30 patients with locally advanced or metastatic urothelial carcinoma, treated at Memorial Sloan Kettering on a trial protocol, was included. Peripheral blood mononuclear cells were collected pretreatment and during treatment, with between 1 and 8 total time points obtained per patient. The Qiagen DNeasy Blood extraction kit was used to purify genomic DNA from total PBMCs and tumor samples. PBMCs were collected pretreatment and during treatment and were isolated and stored as previously described. These data are taken from a study of PD-L1 blockade in urothelial cancer (dated by TCRdb to 2016 to 2017). Broadly, across the study: Therapy was started at some point between 2013 and 2015 for all patients, and atezolizumab 1,200 mg was administered intravenously every 3 weeks. Blood samples were analyzed at two time points: 3 weeks after treatment start (second dose) and 6 weeks after treatment start. Some 30 patients had pretreatment blood TCR-seq, about 25 had at least one posttreatment blood collection, and about 25 had tumor TCR-seq. Somatic, immune and clinical correlates of response to PD-L1 blockade with atezolizumab in urothelial cancer were the focus of an exploratory multi-omic analysis. Patients had an ECOG performance status of 0 or 1 and had received between 0 and 3 prior chemotherapy regimens. A median of 141,255 T cells and 80,000 to 95,000 unique TCRs was obtained from blood samples, and a median clonality of approximately 0.077 was observed. Progression-free survival longer than 6 months counted as durable clinical benefit, and TCR features were additionally tested against both progression-free and overall survival. In the same patients who had TCR sequencing, pretreatment tumors also underwent whole exome sequencing and RNA sequencing. About 85% of the 29 patients were identified as males with urothelial cancer of bladder origin, and a prior smoking history was reported by 18 of 29 patients. Some ten patients reached durable clinical benefit, while 15 to 25 patients did not. TCR sequencing covered pretreatment tumor samples and matched, serially collected peripheral blood taken before and after atezolizumab treatment. What the research found in general, with its limitations: Improved progression-free and overall survival was associated with having pretreatment peripheral blood TCR clonality below the median. Because of the small sample size (n = 29) and the many exploratory analyses performed, the results are intended to be regarded as hypothesis-generating. Among patients with durable benefit, tumor-associated TCR clones showed greater expansion in peripheral blood 3 weeks after treatment started (n = 22, p = 0.022).

To estimate absolute template abundance from read counts, synthetic TCR analog templates were spiked into each PCR. TCRbeta CDR3 regions were amplified from genomic DNA with bias-controlled V and J gene primers using the immunoSEQ assay. Rearranged TCRbeta segments were sequenced at approximately 20X coverage. The paper's data handling went like this. Sequencing errors were corrected by clustering and CDR3s were annotated against IMGT to assign V, D and J genes. Out-of-frame and stop-codon sequences were excluded, and only productive TCRbeta rearrangements were used in downstream analyses. Clonality was computed as one minus Shannon entropy normalized by the log of the number of unique productive sequences. Clones differing between time points or between blood and tumor were identified using Fisher's exact test with Benjamini-Hochberg correction, with an adjusted p below 0.01 applied as the threshold. The immuneACCESS repertoire file appears here via TCRdb, limited to in-frame rearrangements. These files lack a portion of the clones; in checked studies, under half of the deficit traces to unresolved V genes, and the cause of the others is not known. V and J calls and clone size are copied from that table; D and trimming were computed from the DNA. Counted in this sample were roughly 38,000 clones; around 80% of them appeared once. 3% to 4.5% of the sample rests with the top ten.

The sample consisted of PBMCs, taken around atezolizumab (anti-PD-L1) treatment. The V and J segments used are TRBV21-1 and TRBJ2-5; no check of the table's D call, TRBD1, against the DNA was made. TRBV21-1 is termed a pseudogene. The sequence was obtained from a man between 65 and 85 years old with urothelial cancer. CDR3 region: CASSKGQGKTQYF. The nucleotide sequence is TGTGCCAGCAGCAAAGGACAGGGGAAGACCCAGTACTTC.